In this sample, the clone carrying this TCR beta chain turned up once. Its specificity is not known. This record comes from a study of cytomegalovirus exposure and HLA in healthy donors. Whole-study context: Earlier sequencing of approximately 180 million T cells yielded around 100 million unique TCR beta sequences. In an early release, HLA-typed donors contributed some 80 million unique TCR sequences.

There are 13 residues in the CDR3. The germline gives CDR1 SGHTA, CDR2 FQGNSA. Germline trimming cut 5 bases from V and 4 bases from J; bases unmatched to any gene: 4. Findings of the study overall: The authors later found TCR association rates varying by HLA locus, with DRB1 most and HLA-C fewest.

The PCR contained 60 Vbeta and 13 Jbeta primers. Data came from immunoSEQ multiplex PCR; TCRdb stores just in-frame clones and leaves some out. The sample records about 180,000 clones, roughly 85% being singletons. This TCR was sampled from a woman in her thirties or forties in good health and CMV-seronegative. Source material: PBMCs. The chain employs TRBV7-2 and TRBJ2-5, with 7 bases aligning to TRBD2. This CDR3 is CASSRSSGETQYF. For the CDR3, the DNA is TGTGCCAGCAGCCGTTCTAGCGGAGAGACCCAGTACTTC.